This T cell receptor beta chain was recovered during a study of cytomegalovirus exposure and HLA in healthy donors. Primers: 60 Vbeta forward and 13 Jbeta reverse. Method: immunoSEQ multiplex PCR; TCRdb's copy keeps in-frame clones and lacks some. The sample lists more than 85,000 clones; about 80% were seen once. Deletions cut 1 base from V and 7 bases from J, with 14 bases between. The CDR3 has 15 amino acids. From germline, CDR1 is SGHDT and CDR2 YYEEEE. The genes are TRBV5-6 and TRBJ1-4; a weak D match, TRBD1 (6 bases). The specimen was PBMCs. The TCR sequence derives from a man aged 25 to 40 in good health and CMV-seropositive. The CDR3 loop reads CASSLIGGWSEKLFF. As DNA, the CDR3 is TGTGCCAGCAGCTTGATAGGGGGATGGAGTGAAAAACTGTTTTTT.